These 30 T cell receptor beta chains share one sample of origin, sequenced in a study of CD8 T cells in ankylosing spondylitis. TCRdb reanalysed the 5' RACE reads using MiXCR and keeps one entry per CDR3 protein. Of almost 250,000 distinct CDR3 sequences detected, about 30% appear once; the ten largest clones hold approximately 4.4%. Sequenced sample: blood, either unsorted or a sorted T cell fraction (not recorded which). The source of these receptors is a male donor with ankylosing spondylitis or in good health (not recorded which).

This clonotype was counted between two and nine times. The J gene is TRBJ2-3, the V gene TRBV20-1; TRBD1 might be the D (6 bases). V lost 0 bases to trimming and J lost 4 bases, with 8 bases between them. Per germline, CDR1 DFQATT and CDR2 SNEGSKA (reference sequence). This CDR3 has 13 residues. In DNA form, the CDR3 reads TGCAGTGCTAGAGACTGGGGGCCAGATACGCAGTATTTT. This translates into CSARDWGPDTQYF.

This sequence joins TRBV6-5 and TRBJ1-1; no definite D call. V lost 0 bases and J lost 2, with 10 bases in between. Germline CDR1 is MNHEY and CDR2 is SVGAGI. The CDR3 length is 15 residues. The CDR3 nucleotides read TGTGCCAGCAGTTACTCTCGGGCGGGCAACACTGAAGCTTTCTTT. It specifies CASSYSRAGNTEAFF.

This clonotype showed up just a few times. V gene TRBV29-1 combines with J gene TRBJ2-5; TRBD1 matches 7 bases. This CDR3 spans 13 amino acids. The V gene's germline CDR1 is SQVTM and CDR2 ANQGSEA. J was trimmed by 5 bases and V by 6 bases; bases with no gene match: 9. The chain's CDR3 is CSVVTGSGETQYF. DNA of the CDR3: TGCAGCGTCGTGACAGGGTCTGGGGAGACCCAGTACTTC.

The CDR3 sequence: CASDPSPAYEQYF. The CDR3 DNA is TGTGCCAGCGACCCCAGCCCCGCATACGAGCAGTACTTC. V is TRBV7-3 and J is TRBJ2-7; no definite D call. This CDR3 spans 13 amino acids. V dropped 8 bases and J dropped 4 bases, with 15 bases sitting between them. Germline CDR1 reads SGHTA; CDR2 reads FQGTGA.

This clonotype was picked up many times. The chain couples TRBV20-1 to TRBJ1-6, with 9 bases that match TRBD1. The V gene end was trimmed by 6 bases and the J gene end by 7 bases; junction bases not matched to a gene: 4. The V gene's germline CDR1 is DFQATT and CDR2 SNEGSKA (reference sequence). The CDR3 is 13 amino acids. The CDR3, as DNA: TGCAGTGCCCTGGACAGGGGCAATTCACCCCTCCACTTT. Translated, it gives CSALDRGNSPLHF.

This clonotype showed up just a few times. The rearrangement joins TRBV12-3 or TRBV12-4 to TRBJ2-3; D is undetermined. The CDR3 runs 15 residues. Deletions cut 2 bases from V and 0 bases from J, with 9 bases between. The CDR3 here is CASSLLTTSTDTQYF. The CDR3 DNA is TGTGCCAGCAGTTTACTAACGACTAGCACAGATACGCAGTATTTT.

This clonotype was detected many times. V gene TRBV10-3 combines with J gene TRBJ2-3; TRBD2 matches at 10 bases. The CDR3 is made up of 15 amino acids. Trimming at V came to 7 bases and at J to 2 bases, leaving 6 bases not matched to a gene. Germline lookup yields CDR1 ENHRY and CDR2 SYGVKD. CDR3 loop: CAITKAGGVTDTQYF. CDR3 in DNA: TGTGCCATCACTAAAGCGGGGGGGGTCACAGATACGCAGTATTTT.

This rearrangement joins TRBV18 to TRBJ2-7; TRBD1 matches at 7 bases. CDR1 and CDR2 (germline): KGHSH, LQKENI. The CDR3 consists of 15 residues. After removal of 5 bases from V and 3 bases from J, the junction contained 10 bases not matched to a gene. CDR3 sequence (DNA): TGTGCCAGCTCAACCACAGGGGAACCCTACTACGAGCAGTACTTC. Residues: CASSTTGEPYYEQYF.

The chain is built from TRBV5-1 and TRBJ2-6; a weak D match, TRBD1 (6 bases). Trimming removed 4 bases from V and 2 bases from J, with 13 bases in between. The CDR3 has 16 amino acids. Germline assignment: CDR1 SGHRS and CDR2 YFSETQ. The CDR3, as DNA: TGCGCCAGCAGCGTGACAGGTTTAACTGGGGCCAACGTCCTGACTTTC. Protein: CASSVTGLTGANVLTF.

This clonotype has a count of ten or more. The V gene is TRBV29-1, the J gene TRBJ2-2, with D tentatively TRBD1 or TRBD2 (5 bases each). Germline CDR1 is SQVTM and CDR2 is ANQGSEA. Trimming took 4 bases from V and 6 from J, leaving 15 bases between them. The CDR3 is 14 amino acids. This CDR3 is CSVGEGHSAGELFF. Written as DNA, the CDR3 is TGCAGCGTTGGAGAGGGGCATAGCGCCGGGGAGCTGTTTTTT.

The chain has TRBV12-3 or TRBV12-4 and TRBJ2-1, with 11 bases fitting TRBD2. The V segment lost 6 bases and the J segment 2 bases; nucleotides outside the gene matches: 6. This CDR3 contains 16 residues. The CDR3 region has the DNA TGTGCCAGCAGAACTCTAGCGGGGGGAACCTACAATGAGCAGTTCTTC. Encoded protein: CASRTLAGGTYNEQFF.

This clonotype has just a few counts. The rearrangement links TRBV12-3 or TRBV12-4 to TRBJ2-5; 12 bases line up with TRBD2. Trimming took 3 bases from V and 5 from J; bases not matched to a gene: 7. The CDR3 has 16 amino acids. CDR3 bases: TGTGCCAGCAGTTTGGCTAGCGGGGGGGGTATGGAGACCCAGTACTTC. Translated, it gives CASSLASGGGMETQYF.

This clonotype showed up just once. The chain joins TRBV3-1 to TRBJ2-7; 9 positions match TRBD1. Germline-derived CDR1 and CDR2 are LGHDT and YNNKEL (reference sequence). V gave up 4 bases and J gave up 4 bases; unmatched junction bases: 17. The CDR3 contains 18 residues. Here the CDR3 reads CASSPIGQGRSGEYEQYF. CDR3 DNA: TGTGCCAGCAGCCCCATAGGACAGGGGCGTTCGGGGGAGTACGAGCAGTACTTC.

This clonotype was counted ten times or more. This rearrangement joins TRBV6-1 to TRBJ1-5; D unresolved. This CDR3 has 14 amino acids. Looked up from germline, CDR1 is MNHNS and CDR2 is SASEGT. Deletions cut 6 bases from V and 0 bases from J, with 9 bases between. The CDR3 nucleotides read TGTGCCAGCAGCTCCCCCACTAGCAATCAGCCCCAGCATTTT. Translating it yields CASSSPTSNQPQHF.

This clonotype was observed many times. The CDR3 reads CSVVWAGVYYEQYF. CDR3 bases: TGCAGCGTTGTGTGGGCAGGGGTTTACTACGAGCAGTACTTC. This rearrangement joins TRBV29-1 to TRBJ2-7; weak D call: TRBD1 (6 bases). From germline, CDR1 is SQVTM and CDR2 ANQGSEA. V was cut by 4 bases and J by 3 bases, with 16 bases left in between. This CDR3 spans 14 amino acids.

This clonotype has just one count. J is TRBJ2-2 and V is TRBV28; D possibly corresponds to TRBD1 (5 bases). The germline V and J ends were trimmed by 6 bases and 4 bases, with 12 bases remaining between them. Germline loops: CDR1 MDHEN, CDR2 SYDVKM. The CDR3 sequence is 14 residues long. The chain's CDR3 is CASRAGMRTGELFF. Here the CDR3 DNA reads TGTGCCAGCAGGGCAGGGATGCGCACCGGGGAGCTGTTTTTT. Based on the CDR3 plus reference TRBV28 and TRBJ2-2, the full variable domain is DVKVTQSSRYLVKRTGEKVFLECVQDMDHENMFWYRQDPGLGLRLIYFSYDVKMKEKGDIPEGYSVSREKKERFSLILESASTNQTSMYLCASRAGMRTGELFFGEGSRLTVL.

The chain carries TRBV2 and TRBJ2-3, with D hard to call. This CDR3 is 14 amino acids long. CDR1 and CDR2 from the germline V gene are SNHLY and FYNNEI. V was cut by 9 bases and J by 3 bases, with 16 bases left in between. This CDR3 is CASRVGMGTDTQYF. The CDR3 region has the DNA TGTGCCAGTCGCGTAGGGATGGGGACAGATACGCAGTATTTT.

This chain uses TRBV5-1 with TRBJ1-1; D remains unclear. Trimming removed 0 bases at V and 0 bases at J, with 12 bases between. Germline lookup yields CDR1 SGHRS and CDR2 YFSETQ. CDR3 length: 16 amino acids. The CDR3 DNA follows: TGCGCCAGCAGCTTGGGGCCAGCCGTAGTGAACACTGAAGCTTTCTTT. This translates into CASSLGPAVVNTEAFF.

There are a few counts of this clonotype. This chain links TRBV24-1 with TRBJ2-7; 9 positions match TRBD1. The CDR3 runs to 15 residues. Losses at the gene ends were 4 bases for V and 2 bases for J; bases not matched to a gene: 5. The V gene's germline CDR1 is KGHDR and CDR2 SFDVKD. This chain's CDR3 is CATSDPGTGTYEQYF. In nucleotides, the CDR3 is TGTGCCACCAGTGACCCCGGGACAGGGACCTACGAGCAGTACTTC.

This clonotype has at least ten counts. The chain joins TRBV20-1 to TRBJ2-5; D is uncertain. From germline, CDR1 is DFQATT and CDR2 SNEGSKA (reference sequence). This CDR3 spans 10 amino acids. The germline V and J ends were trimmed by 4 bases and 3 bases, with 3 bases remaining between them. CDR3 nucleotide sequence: TGCAGTGCTACCGAAGAGACCCAGTACTTC. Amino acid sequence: CSATEETQYF.

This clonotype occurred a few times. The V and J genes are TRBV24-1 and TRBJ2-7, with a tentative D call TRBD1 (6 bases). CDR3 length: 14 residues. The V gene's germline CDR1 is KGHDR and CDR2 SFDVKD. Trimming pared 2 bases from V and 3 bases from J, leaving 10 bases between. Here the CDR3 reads CATSDSTDSYEQYF. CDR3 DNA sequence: TGTGCCACCAGTGATTCGACGGACAGCTACGAGCAGTACTTC.

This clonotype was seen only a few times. The chain's CDR3 is CASSNGNEQFF. The CDR3 DNA follows: TGTGCCAGCTCAAACGGCAATGAGCAGTTCTTC. The chain recombines TRBV18 with TRBJ2-1, with no clear D. This CDR3 spans 11 amino acids. V lost 5 bases to trimming and J lost 6 bases, with 5 bases between them. Germline V CDR1 and CDR2: KGHSH, LQKENI.

The CDR3 DNA sequence: TGTGCCAGCAGCCTCGACAGGGGCAAGACCCAGTACTTC. Encoded protein: CASSLDRGKTQYF. The chain carries TRBV13 and TRBJ2-5; 8 nucleotides agree with TRBD1. Germline values: CDR1 PRHDT, CDR2 FYEKMQ (reference sequence). The CDR3 sequence is 13 residues long. V trimming: 5 bases; J trimming: 6 bases; junction bases outside the gene matches: 5.

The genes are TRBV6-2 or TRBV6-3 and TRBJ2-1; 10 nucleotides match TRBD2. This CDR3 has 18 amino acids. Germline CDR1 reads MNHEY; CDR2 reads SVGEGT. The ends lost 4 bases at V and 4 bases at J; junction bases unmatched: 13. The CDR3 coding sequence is TGTGCCAGCAGTTCCACCGACCCTCTAGCGGGGGCTTACAATGAGCAGTTCTTC. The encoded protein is CASSSTDPLAGAYNEQFF.

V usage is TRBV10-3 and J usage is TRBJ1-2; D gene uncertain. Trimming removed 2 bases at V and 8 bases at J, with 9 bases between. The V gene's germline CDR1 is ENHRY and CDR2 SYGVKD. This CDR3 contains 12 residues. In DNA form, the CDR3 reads TGTGCCATCAGTGAGGACCTCCTCGGCTACACCTTC. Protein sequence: CAISEDLLGYTF.

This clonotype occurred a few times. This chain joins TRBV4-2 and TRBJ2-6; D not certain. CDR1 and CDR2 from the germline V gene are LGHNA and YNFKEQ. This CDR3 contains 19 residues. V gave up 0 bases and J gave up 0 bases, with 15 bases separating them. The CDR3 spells CASSQDVPGSLSGANVLTF. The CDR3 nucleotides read TGTGCCAGCAGCCAAGATGTCCCCGGCAGTCTCTCTGGGGCCAACGTCCTGACTTTC.

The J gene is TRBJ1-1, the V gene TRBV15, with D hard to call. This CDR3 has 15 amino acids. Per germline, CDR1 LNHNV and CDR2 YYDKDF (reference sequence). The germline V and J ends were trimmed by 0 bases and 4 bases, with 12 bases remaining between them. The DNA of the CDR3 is TGTGCCACCAGCAGAGATGTAGGGCTGACCACTGAAGCTTTCTTT. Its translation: CATSRDVGLTTEAFF.

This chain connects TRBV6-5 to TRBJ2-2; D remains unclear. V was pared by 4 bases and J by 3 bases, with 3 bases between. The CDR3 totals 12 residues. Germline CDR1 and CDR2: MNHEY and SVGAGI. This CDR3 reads CASSSHTGELFF. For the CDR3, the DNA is TGTGCCAGCAGTTCTCACACCGGGGAGCTGTTTTTT.

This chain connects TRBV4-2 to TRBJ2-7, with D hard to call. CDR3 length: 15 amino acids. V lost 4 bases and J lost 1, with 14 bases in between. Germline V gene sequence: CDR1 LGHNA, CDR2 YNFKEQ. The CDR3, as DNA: TGTGCCAGCAGCCCCACTGGCGGCGAATCCTACGAGCAGTACTTC. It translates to CASSPTGGESYEQYF.

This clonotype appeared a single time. The CDR3 DNA is TGTGCCAGCATCCCGGGACAGGGGGTGGGTGAGCAGTACTTC. Translated, it gives CASIPGQGVGEQYF. The gene calls are TRBV9 and TRBJ2-7, with 11 bases identical to TRBD1. This CDR3 contains 14 residues. Germline trimming cut 6 bases from V and 7 bases from J; bases unmatched to any gene: 9. CDR1 and CDR2 (germline): SGDLS, YYNGEE.